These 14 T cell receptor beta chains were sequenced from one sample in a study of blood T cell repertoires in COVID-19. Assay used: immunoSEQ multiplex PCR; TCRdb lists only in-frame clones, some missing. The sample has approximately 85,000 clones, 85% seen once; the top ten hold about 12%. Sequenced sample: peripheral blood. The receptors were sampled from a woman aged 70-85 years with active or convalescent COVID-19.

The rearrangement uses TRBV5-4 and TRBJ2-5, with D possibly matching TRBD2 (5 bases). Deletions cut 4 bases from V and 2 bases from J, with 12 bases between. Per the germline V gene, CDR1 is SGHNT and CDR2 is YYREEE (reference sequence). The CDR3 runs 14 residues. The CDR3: CASSAGGSQETQYF. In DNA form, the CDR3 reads TGTGCCAGCAGCGCCGGCGGGTCGCAAGAGACCCAGTACTTC.

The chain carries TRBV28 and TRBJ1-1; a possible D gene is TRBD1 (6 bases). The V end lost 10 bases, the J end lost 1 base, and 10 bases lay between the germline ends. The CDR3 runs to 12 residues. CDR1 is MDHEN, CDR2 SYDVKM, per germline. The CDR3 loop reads CATSDRNTEAFF. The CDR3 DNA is TGTGCCACTTCGGACAGGAACACTGAAGCTTTCTTT. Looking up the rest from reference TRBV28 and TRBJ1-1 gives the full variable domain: DVKVTQSSRYLVKRTGEKVFLECVQDMDHENMFWYRQDPGLGLRLIYFSYDVKMKEKGDIPEGYSVSREKKERFSLILESASTNQTSMYLCATSDRNTEAFFGQGTRLTVV.

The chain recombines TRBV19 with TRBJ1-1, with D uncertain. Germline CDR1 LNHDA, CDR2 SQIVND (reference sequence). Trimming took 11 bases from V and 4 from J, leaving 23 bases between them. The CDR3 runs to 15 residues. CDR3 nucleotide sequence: TGTGCCTCAAAAGTGGCAGGAACATCGGTCACTGAAGCTTTCTTT. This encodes CASKVAGTSVTEAFF.

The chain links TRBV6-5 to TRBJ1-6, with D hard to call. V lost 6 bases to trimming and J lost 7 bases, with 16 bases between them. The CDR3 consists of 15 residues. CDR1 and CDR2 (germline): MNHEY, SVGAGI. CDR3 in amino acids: CASRVISGHNSPLHF. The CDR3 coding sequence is TGTGCCAGCAGAGTTATAAGCGGTCACAATTCACCCCTCCACTTT.

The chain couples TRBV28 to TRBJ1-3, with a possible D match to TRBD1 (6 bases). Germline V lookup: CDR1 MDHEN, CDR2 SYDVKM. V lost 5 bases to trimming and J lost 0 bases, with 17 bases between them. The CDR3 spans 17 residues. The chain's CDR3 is CASSRPLTGHSGNTIYF. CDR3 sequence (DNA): TGTGCCAGCAGTAGACCCCTTACAGGGCACTCTGGAAACACCATATATTTT.

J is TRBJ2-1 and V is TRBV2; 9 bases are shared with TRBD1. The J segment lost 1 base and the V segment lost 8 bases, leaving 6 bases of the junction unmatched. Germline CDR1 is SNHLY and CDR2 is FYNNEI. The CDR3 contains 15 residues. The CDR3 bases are TGTGCCAGCGTACAGGGGGCGAGTTCCTACAATGAGCAGTTCTTC. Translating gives CASVQGASSYNEQFF.

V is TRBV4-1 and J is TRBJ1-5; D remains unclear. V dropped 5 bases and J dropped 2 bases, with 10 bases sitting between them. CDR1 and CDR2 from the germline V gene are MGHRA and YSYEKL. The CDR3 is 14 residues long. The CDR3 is CASSEGPGNQPQHF. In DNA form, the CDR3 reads TGCGCCAGCAGCGAGGGTCCGGGCAATCAGCCCCAGCATTTT.

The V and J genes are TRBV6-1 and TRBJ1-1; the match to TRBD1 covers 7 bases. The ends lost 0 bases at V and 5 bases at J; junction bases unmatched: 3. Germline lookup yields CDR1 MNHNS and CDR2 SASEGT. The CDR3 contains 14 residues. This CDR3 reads CASSEAGQLTEAFF. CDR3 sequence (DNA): TGTGCCAGCAGTGAAGCGGGACAGCTAACTGAAGCTTTCTTT.

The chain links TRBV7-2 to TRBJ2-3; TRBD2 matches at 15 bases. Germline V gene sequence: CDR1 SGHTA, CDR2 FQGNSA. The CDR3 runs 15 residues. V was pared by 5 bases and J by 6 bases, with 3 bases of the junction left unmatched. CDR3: CASSQGLAGGDTQYF. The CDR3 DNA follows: TGTGCCAGCAGCCAGGGACTAGCGGGGGGTGATACGCAGTATTTT.

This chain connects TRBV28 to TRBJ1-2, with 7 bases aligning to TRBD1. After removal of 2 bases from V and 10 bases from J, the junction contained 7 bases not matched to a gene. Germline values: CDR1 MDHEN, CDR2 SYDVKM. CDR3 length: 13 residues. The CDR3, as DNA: TGTGCCAGCAGTTTAACGGGACAGAGCTTCTACACCTTC. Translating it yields CASSLTGQSFYTF.

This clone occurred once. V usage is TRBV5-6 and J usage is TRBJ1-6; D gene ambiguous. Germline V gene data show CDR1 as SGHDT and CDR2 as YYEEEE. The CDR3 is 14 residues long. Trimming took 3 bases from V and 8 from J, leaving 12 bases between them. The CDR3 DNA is TGTGCCAGCAGCTCCCCAGGTAGCGATTCACCCCTCCACTTT. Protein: CASSSPGSDSPLHF. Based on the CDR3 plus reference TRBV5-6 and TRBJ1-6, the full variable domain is DAGVTQSPTHLIKTRGQQVTLRCSPKSGHDTVSWYQQALGQGPQFIFQYYEEEERQRGNFPDRFSGHQFPNYSSELNVNALLLGDSALYLCASSSPGSDSPLHFGNGTRLTVT.

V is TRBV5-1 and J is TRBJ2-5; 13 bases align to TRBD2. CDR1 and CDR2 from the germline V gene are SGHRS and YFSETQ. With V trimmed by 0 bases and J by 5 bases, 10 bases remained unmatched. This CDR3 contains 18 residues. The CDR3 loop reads CASSLGTSGRRLWETQYF. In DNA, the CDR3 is TGCGCCAGCAGCTTGGGGACTAGCGGGAGAAGATTGTGGGAGACCCAGTACTTC. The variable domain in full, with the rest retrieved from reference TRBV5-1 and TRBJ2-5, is KAGVTQTPRYLIKTRGQQVTLSCSPISGHRSVSWYQQTPGQGLQFLFEYFSETQRNKGNFPGRFSGRQFSNSRSEMNVSTLELGDSALYLCASSLGTSGRRLWETQYFGPGTRLLVL.

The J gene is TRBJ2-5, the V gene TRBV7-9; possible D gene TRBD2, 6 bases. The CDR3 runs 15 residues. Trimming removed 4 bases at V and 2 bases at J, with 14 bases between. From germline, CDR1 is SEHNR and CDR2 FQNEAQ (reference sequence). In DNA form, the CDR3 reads TGTGCCAGCAGCTGGGGGGTTGGCAGTCAAGAGACCCAGTACTTC. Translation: CASSWGVGSQETQYF.

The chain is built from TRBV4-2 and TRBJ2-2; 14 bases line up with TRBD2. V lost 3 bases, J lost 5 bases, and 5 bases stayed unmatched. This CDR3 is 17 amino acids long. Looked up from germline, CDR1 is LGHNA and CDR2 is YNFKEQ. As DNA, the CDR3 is TGTGCCAGCAGCCAGACTAGCGGGGGGGCCGGGACCGGGGAGCTGTTTTTT. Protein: CASSQTSGGAGTGELFF.